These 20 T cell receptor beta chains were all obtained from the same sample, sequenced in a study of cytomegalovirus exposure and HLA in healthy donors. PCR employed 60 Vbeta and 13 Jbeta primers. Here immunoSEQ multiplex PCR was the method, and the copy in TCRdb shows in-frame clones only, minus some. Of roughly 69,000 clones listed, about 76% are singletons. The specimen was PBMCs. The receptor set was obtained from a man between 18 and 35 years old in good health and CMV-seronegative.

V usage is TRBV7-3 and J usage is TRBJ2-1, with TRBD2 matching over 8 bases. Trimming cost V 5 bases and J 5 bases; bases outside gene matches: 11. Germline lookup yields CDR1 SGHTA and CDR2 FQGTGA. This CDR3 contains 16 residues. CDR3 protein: CASSPAGGGPHNEQFF. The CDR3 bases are TGTGCCAGCAGCCCAGCGGGCGGGGGGCCGCACAATGAGCAGTTCTTC. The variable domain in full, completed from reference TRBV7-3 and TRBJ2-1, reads GAGVSQTPSNKVTEKGKYVELRCDPISGHTALYWYRQSLGQGPEFLIYFQGTGAADDSGLPNDRFFAVRPEGSVSTLKIQRTERGDSAVYLCASSPAGGGPHNEQFFGPGTRLTVL.

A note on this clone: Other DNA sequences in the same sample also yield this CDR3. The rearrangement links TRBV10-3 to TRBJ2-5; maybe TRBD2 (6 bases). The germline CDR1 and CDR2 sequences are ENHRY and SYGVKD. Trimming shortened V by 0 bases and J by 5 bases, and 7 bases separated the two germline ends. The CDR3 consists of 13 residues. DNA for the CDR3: TGTGCCATCAGTGAGTCAGGAGGGGAGACCCAGTACTTC. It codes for CAISESGGETQYF.

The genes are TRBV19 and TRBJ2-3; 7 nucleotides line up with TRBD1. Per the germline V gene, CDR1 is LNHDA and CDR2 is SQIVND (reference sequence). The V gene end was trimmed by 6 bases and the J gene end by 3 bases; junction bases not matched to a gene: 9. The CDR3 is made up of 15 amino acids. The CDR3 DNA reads TGTGCCAGTAGACCAGCCCGACAGGGTACAGATACGCAGTATTTT. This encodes CASRPARQGTDTQYF.

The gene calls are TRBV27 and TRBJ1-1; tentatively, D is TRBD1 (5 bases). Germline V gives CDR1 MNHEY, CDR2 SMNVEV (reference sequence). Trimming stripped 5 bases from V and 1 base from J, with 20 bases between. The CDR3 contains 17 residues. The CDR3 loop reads CASSPFFAAGGNTEAFF. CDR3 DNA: TGTGCCAGCAGTCCGTTTTTCGCCGCCGGGGGGAACACTGAAGCTTTCTTT.

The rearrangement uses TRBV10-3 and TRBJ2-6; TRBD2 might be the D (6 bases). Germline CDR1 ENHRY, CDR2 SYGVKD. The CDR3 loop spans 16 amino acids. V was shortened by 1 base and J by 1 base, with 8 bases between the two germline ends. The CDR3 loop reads CAISELGGSGANVLTF. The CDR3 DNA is TGTGCCATCAGTGAGTTGGGGGGATCTGGGGCCAACGTCCTGACTTTC.

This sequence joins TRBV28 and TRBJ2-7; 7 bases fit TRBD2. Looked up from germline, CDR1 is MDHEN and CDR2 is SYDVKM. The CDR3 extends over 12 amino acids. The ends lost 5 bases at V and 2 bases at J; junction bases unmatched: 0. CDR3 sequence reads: CASSAGAYEQYF. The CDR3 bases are TGTGCCAGCAGTGCGGGGGCCTACGAGCAGTACTTC.

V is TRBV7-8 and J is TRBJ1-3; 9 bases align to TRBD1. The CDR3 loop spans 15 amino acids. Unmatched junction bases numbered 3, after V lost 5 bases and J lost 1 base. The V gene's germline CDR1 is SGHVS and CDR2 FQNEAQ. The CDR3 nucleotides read TGTGCCAGCAGCAACAGGGGGCTTTCTGGAAACACCATATATTTT. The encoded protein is CASSNRGLSGNTIYF.

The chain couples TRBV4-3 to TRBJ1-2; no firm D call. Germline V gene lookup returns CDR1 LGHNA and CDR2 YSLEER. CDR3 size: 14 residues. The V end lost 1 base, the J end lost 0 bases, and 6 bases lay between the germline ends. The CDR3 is CASSQVAANYGYTF. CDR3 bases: TGCGCCAGCAGCCAAGTCGCAGCTAACTATGGCTACACCTTC.

CDR3 bases: TGTGCCAGCAGCTTAGGACAGGGAAACTACGAGCAGTACGTC. Translated, it gives CASSLGQGNYEQYV. The chain employs TRBV5-5 and TRBJ2-7, with 8 positions matching TRBD1. The ends lost 2 bases at V and 3 bases at J; junction bases unmatched: 4. This CDR3 has 14 amino acids. CDR1 is SGHKS, CDR2 YYEKEE, per germline (reference sequence).

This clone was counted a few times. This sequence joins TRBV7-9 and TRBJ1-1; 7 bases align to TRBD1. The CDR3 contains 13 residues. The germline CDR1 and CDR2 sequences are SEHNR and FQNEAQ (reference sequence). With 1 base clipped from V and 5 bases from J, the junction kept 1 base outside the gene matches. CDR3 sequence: CASSLEQGTEAFF. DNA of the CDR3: TGTGCCAGCAGCTTAGAACAGGGGACTGAAGCTTTCTTT.

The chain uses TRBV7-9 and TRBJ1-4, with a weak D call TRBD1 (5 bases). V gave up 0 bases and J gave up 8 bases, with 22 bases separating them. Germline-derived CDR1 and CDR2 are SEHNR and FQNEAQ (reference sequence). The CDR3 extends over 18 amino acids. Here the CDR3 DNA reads TGTGCCAGCAGCTTAGCCCGGATTTGGCCGGGGGAGGGAGAAAAACTGTTTTTT. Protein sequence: CASSLARIWPGEGEKLFF.

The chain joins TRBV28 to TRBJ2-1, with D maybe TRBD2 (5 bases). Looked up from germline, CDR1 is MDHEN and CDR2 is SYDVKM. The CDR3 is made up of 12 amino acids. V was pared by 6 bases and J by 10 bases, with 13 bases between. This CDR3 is CASSPTRREQFF. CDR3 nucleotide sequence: TGTGCCAGCAGCCCTACTAGGCGGGAGCAGTTCTTC. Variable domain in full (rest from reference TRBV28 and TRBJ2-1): DVKVTQSSRYLVKRTGEKVFLECVQDMDHENMFWYRQDPGLGLRLIYFSYDVKMKEKGDIPEGYSVSREKKERFSLILESASTNQTSMYLCASSPTRREQFFGPGTRLTVL.

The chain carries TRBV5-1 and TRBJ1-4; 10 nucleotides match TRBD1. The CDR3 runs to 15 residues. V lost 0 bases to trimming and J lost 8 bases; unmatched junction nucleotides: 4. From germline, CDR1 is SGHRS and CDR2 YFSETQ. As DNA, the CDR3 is TGCGCCAGCAGCTTGGGGGGGACAGGGGACGAAAAACTGTTTTTT. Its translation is CASSLGGTGDEKLFF.

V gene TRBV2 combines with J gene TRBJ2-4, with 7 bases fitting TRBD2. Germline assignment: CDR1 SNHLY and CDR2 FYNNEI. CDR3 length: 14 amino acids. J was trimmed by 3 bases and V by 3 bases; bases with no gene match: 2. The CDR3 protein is CASSDPSGKNIQYF. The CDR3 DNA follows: TGTGCCAGCAGTGACCCTAGCGGCAAAAACATTCAGTACTTC.

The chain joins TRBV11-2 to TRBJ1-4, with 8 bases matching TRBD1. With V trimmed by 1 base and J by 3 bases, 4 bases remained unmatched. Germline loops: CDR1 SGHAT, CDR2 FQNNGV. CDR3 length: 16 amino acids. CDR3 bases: TGTGCCAGCAGCTTAGCCAGGGGACAGGCTAATGAAAAACTGTTTTTT. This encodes CASSLARGQANEKLFF.

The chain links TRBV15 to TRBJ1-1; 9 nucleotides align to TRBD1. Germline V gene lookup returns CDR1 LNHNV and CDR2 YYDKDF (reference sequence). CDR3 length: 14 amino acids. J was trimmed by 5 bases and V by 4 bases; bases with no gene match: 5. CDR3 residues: CATSTRDRETEAFF. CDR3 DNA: TGTGCCACCAGCACCCGGGACAGGGAGACTGAAGCTTTCTTT.

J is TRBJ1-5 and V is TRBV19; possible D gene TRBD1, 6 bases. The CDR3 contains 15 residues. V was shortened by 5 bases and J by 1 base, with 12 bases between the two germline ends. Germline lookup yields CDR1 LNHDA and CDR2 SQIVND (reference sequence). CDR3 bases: TGTGCCAGTAGTTCGGAGAGGGGGAGCAATCAGCCCCAGCATTTT. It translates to CASSSERGSNQPQHF.

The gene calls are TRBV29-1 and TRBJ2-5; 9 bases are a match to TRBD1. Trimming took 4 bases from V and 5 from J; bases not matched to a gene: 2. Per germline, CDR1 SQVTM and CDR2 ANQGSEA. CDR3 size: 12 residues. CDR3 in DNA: TGCAGCGTTGGGGACAGGGACGAGACCCAGTACTTC. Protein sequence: CSVGDRDETQYF.

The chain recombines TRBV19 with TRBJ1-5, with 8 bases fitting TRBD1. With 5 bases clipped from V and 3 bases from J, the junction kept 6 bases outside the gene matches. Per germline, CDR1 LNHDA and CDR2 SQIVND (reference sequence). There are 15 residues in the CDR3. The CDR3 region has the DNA TGTGCCAGTAGTGCCGGACAGGGTCACAATCAGCCCCAGCATTTT. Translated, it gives CASSAGQGHNQPQHF.

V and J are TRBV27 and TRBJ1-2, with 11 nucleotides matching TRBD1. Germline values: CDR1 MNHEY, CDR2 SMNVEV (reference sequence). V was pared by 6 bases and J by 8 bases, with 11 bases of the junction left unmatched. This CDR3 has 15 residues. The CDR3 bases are TGTGCCAGCAGAGTACCGGGACAGGGGGAGAGGGGCTACACCTTC. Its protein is CASRVPGQGERGYTF.